Below, one T cell receptor beta chain is given with its context. Antigen unknown. The protocol was immunoSEQ multiplex PCR, while the TCRdb copy is restricted to in-frame clones and leaves out a portion. The sample has 92,000 or so clones, roughly 88% seen once. The source of the sample is a study of T cell responses to AZD1222 COVID-19 vaccine. Notes on the study in general: Researchers took repertoire samples only after the peak T cell response had come.

The CDR3 has 15 residues. J gave up 7 bases and V 6 bases, and 11 bases lay outside the gene matches. Per germline, CDR1 MNHNY and CDR2 SVGAGI (reference sequence). The clonotype was recovered from an adult in good health. The source material was peripheral blood, sampled on day 0 of AZD1222 vaccination. The gene calls are TRBV6-6 and TRBJ2-1; TRBD2 agrees at 8 bases. This CDR3 reads CASRDWTSLGNEQFF. CDR3 nucleotide sequence: TGTGCCAGCAGGGACTGGACTAGCCTTGGGAATGAGCAGTTCTTC.